This is a list of T cell receptor beta chains from one sample in a study of graft-versus-host responses after intestinal transplantation. The assay was immunoSEQ multiplex PCR, and TCRdb's table has in-frame clones only and misses some. The table includes 86,000 or so clones, around 90% detected once. These TCRs' antigens remain unknown. The source was unstimulated CD8+ T cells sorted from spleen or lymph node cells, collected before intestinal transplant. The receptors come from a human donor who received an intestinal transplant. Both conserved end residues are part of each CDR3. D genes are given only for firm matches. Clone size is stated in some rows and not others, as once, few, many or a class when expanded.

d_call: .
v_call: TRBV6-5
j_call: TRBJ2-7
clone_size: .
cdr3_nt: TGTGCCAGCAGCCTTGGGACCTCTTCTAACTACGAGCAGTACTTC
cdr3_aa: CASSLGTSSNYEQYF

d_call: .
v_call: TRBV5-6
j_call: TRBJ1-1
clone_size: once
cdr3_nt: TGTGCCAGCAGCTTCGGAGAGAACGACCGAACCATGACTGAAGCTTTCTTT
cdr3_aa: CASSFGENDRTMTEAFF

d_call: TRBD1
v_call: TRBV25-1
j_call: TRBJ2-1
clone_size: .
cdr3_nt: TGTGCCAGCAGTGGGACAGGGGCCAATGAGCAGTTCTTC
cdr3_aa: CASSGTGANEQFF

d_call: .
v_call: TRBV6-4
j_call: TRBJ2-3
clone_size: once
cdr3_nt: TGTGCCAGCAGTTTGAAGGGAATGGCAGATACGCAGTATTTT
cdr3_aa: CASSLKGMADTQYF

d_call: .
v_call: TRBV6-1
j_call: TRBJ1-5
clone_size: .
cdr3_nt: TGTGCCAGCAGTGAATTCGGGGACAATCAGCCCCAGCATTTT
cdr3_aa: CASSEFGDNQPQHF

d_call: TRBD2
v_call: TRBV13
j_call: TRBJ2-2
clone_size: .
cdr3_nt: TGTGCCAGCAGCTCCCTACTAGCGGAGAAGTCCGGGGAGCTGTTTTTT
cdr3_aa: CASSSLLAEKSGELFF

d_call: TRBD2
v_call: TRBV4-1
j_call: TRBJ2-5
clone_size: .
cdr3_nt: TGCGCCAGCAGCCCTTCCCCTAGCGGGGGGAGCGAGACCCAGTACTTC
cdr3_aa: CASSPSPSGGSETQYF

d_call: .
v_call: TRBV6-1
j_call: TRBJ1-1
clone_size: .
cdr3_nt: TGTGCCAGCAGTGAGCCCCCTACCAACACTGAAGCTTTCTTT
cdr3_aa: CASSEPPTNTEAFF

d_call: .
v_call: TRBV29-1
j_call: TRBJ1-2
clone_size: .
cdr3_nt: TGCAGCGACGGCGGGGGCGGCTACACCTTC
cdr3_aa: CSDGGGGYTF

d_call: .
v_call: TRBV5-1
j_call: TRBJ2-2
clone_size: .
cdr3_nt: TGCGCCAGCAGCTTGGGGGTCCAGGGTTCGAACACCGGGGAGCTGTTTTTT
cdr3_aa: CASSLGVQGSNTGELFF

d_call: TRBD2
v_call: TRBV28
j_call: TRBJ2-1
clone_size: .
cdr3_nt: TGTGCCAGCAGTTTTGGCGGGAGGGGGTGGATCAATGAGCAGTTCTTC
cdr3_aa: CASSFGGRGWINEQFF

d_call: .
v_call: TRBV9
j_call: TRBJ2-1
clone_size: once
cdr3_nt: TGTGCCAGCAGCCCGGACCTCTACAATGAGCAGTTCTTC
cdr3_aa: CASSPDLYNEQFF

d_call: TRBD1
v_call: TRBV14
j_call: TRBJ2-1
clone_size: .
cdr3_nt: TGTGCCAGCAGCCCACAGGGGATTTGGGATGAGCAGTTCTTC
cdr3_aa: CASSPQGIWDEQFF

d_call: .
v_call: TRBV10-2
j_call: TRBJ1-1
clone_size: once
cdr3_nt: TGCGCCAGCAGTGAGTTGGGGCCTGGTTTACCCACTGAAGCTTTCTTT
cdr3_aa: CASSELGPGLPTEAFF

d_call: .
v_call: TRBV5-6
j_call: TRBJ2-1
clone_size: .
cdr3_nt: TGTGCCAGCAGCTCCGGGGATCACTCCTACAATGAGCAGTTCTTC
cdr3_aa: CASSSGDHSYNEQFF

d_call: .
v_call: TRBV6-5
j_call: TRBJ1-5
clone_size: .
cdr3_nt: TGTGCCAGCAGTTACTCAGCCGGTCAGCCCCAGCATTTT
cdr3_aa: CASSYSAGQPQHF

d_call: .
v_call: TRBV18
j_call: TRBJ1-6
clone_size: once
cdr3_nt: TGTGCCAGCTCACCACATTGGTCAGGAGTCGCCCATTCACCCCTCCACTTT
cdr3_aa: CASSPHWSGVAHSPLHF

d_call: .
v_call: TRBV4-1
j_call: TRBJ2-7
clone_size: .
cdr3_nt: TGCGCCAGCAGCAGGGGACGGACGTCCGAGCAGTACTTC
cdr3_aa: CASSRGRTSEQYF

d_call: .
v_call: TRBV19
j_call: TRBJ1-1
clone_size: .
cdr3_nt: TGTGCCAGTAGTCAGGAGGAGGGGTTTGAAGCTTTCTTT
cdr3_aa: CASSQEEGFEAFF

d_call: .
v_call: TRBV15
j_call: TRBJ2-3
clone_size: .
cdr3_nt: TGTGCCACCAGCAGAGGGACGTTTACAGATACGCAGTATTTT
cdr3_aa: CATSRGTFTDTQYF

d_call: TRBD1
v_call: TRBV30
j_call: TRBJ1-1
clone_size: .
cdr3_nt: TGTGCCTGGAGTTCTTATCCGGGACAGCACACTGAAGCTTTCTTT
cdr3_aa: CAWSSYPGQHTEAFF

d_call: TRBD2
v_call: TRBV7-6
j_call: TRBJ2-1
clone_size: .
cdr3_nt: TGTGCCAGCAGCTTCCCTCTAGCGGGAGTGGTTGATTACAATGAGCAGTTCTTC
cdr3_aa: CASSFPLAGVVDYNEQFF

d_call: .
v_call: TRBV6-6
j_call: TRBJ1-1
clone_size: .
cdr3_nt: TGTGCCAGCAGTCCTTCAAGCACTGAAGCTTTCTTT
cdr3_aa: CASSPSSTEAFF

d_call: TRBD2
v_call: TRBV5-1
j_call: TRBJ2-3
clone_size: .
cdr3_nt: TGCGCCAGCACCCTAGCCGACCGACTAGCGGGGGACACAGATACGCAGTATTTT
cdr3_aa: CASTLADRLAGDTDTQYF

d_call: .
v_call: TRBV19
j_call: TRBJ2-1
clone_size: .
cdr3_nt: TGTGCCAGTAGTATAGTGGCAGGGGATTCGACTGAGCAGTTCTTC
cdr3_aa: CASSIVAGDSTEQFF

d_call: .
v_call: TRBV10-3
j_call: TRBJ1-1
clone_size: .
cdr3_nt: TGTGCCATCAGGGACGCGGAGAACACTGAAGCTTTCTTT
cdr3_aa: CAIRDAENTEAFF

d_call: TRBD2
v_call: TRBV27
j_call: TRBJ2-7
clone_size: .
cdr3_nt: TGTGCCAGCAGGACTAGCGGGGCCTACGAGCAGTACTTC
cdr3_aa: CASRTSGAYEQYF

d_call: .
v_call: TRBV4-1
j_call: TRBJ1-1
clone_size: .
cdr3_nt: TGCGCCAGCAGCCAAGTGAAACAGGGAGGGAACACTGAAGCTTTCTTT
cdr3_aa: CASSQVKQGGNTEAFF

d_call: .
v_call: TRBV27
j_call: TRBJ2-7
clone_size: .
cdr3_nt: TGTGCCAGCAGTTTGGGAGCGGATCGGGAGCAGTACTTC
cdr3_aa: CASSLGADREQYF

d_call: .
v_call: TRBV7-9
j_call: TRBJ2-7
clone_size: .
cdr3_nt: TGTGCCAGCAGCCCATCCGATATAGCCCTCCACGAGCAGTACTTC
cdr3_aa: CASSPSDIALHEQYF

d_call: .
v_call: TRBV19
j_call: TRBJ2-7
clone_size: .
cdr3_nt: TGTGCCAGTAGTCGTGGCTACGAGCAGTACTTC
cdr3_aa: CASSRGYEQYF

d_call: TRBD2
v_call: TRBV2
j_call: TRBJ2-1
clone_size: .
cdr3_nt: TGTGCCAGCAGTGAGATGGGACTAGCGGCCCCCGGGGCTTACAATGAGCAGTTCTTC
cdr3_aa: CASSEMGLAAPGAYNEQFF

d_call: .
v_call: TRBV19
j_call: TRBJ1-1
clone_size: .
cdr3_nt: TGTGCCAGTAGTATAGTATCAGGGCTCGCTGAAGCTTTCTTT
cdr3_aa: CASSIVSGLAEAFF

d_call: TRBD2
v_call: TRBV6-5
j_call: TRBJ2-1
clone_size: .
cdr3_nt: TGTGCCAGCAGAGATTCGGGAGGACCCACCAATGAGCAGTTCTTC
cdr3_aa: CASRDSGGPTNEQFF

d_call: TRBD2
v_call: TRBV7-2
j_call: TRBJ2-7
clone_size: .
cdr3_nt: TGTGCCAGCAGCTTCTACCCAGCGGGAGACTTATGGGAGCAGTACTTC
cdr3_aa: CASSFYPAGDLWEQYF

d_call: TRBD2
v_call: TRBV5-6
j_call: TRBJ2-7
clone_size: once
cdr3_nt: TGTGCCAGCAGCGGGGGACTAGCGGGGGGCCTTGGCCCCTACGAGCAGTACTTC
cdr3_aa: CASSGGLAGGLGPYEQYF

d_call: .
v_call: TRBV6-6
j_call: TRBJ1-6
clone_size: .
cdr3_nt: TGTGCCAGCAGCCCAGGGGCAGCGAATTCACCCCTCCACTTT
cdr3_aa: CASSPGAANSPLHF

d_call: .
v_call: TRBV29-1
j_call: TRBJ1-2
clone_size: .
cdr3_nt: TGCAGCGCTGGGGTCCGGGTTGGGTTCGATGGCTACACCTTC
cdr3_aa: CSAGVRVGFDGYTF

d_call: .
v_call: TRBV2
j_call: TRBJ2-7
clone_size: .
cdr3_nt: TGTGCCAGCAGTGACTTTAGGTACGAGCAGTACTTC
cdr3_aa: CASSDFRYEQYF

d_call: TRBD1
v_call: TRBV4-1
j_call: TRBJ1-1
clone_size: .
cdr3_nt: TGCGCCAGCAGCCGGACAGGGAACACTGAAGCTTTCTTT
cdr3_aa: CASSRTGNTEAFF

d_call: .
v_call: TRBV9
j_call: TRBJ1-3
clone_size: .
cdr3_nt: TGTGCCAGCAGCGTAGGGGGGCAAGGAAACACCATATATTTT
cdr3_aa: CASSVGGQGNTIYF

d_call: .
v_call: TRBV15
j_call: TRBJ1-5
clone_size: .
cdr3_nt: TGTGCCACCAGCAGAGATGAGGTGGCTTATAGCAATCAGCCCCAGCATTTT
cdr3_aa: CATSRDEVAYSNQPQHF

d_call: TRBD2
v_call: TRBV29-1
j_call: TRBJ2-3
clone_size: .
cdr3_nt: TGCAGCGTTGAAATTGGGGGGGTAAGCACAGATACGCAGTATTTT
cdr3_aa: CSVEIGGVSTDTQYF

d_call: TRBD2
v_call: TRBV15
j_call: TRBJ2-5
clone_size: .
cdr3_nt: TGTGCCACCAGCAGAGAGTGGGGACTAGCGAAGGAGACCCAGTACTTC
cdr3_aa: CATSREWGLAKETQYF

d_call: TRBD1
v_call: TRBV7-2
j_call: TRBJ2-3
clone_size: .
cdr3_nt: TGTGCCAGCAGCTCGGGACAGGTCCTCCTCACAGATACGCAGTATTTT
cdr3_aa: CASSSGQVLLTDTQYF

d_call: .
v_call: TRBV11-2
j_call: TRBJ2-1
clone_size: .
cdr3_nt: TGTGCCAGCAGCTCACTACATGGCAGGGCTCCTGGTGTTAAGTTCTTC
cdr3_aa: CASSSLHGRAPGVKFF

d_call: .
v_call: TRBV27
j_call: TRBJ2-1
clone_size: .
cdr3_nt: TGTGCCAGCAGTTTATCTACCCTCGGGGTAGCGGCATACAATGAGCAGTTCTTC
cdr3_aa: CASSLSTLGVAAYNEQFF

d_call: TRBD1
v_call: TRBV11-2
j_call: TRBJ2-2
clone_size: .
cdr3_nt: TGTGCCAGCAGCCCCGACAGGGAACGGGACACCGGGGAGCTGTTTTTT
cdr3_aa: CASSPDRERDTGELFF

d_call: .
v_call: TRBV12-5
j_call: TRBJ2-6
clone_size: .
cdr3_nt: TGTGCTAGTGGTTTGGTACGTGGGGCTGGGGCCAACGTCCTGACTTTC
cdr3_aa: CASGLVRGAGANVLTF

d_call: .
v_call: TRBV6-5
j_call: TRBJ1-6
clone_size: .
cdr3_nt: TGTGCCAGCAGTTACTCGATCGGAGAGAATTCACCCCTCCACTTT
cdr3_aa: CASSYSIGENSPLHF